The clone carrying this TCR beta chain appeared a single time. This sample was included in a study of cytomegalovirus exposure and HLA in healthy donors. With 60 Vbeta and 13 Jbeta primers, the PCR was carried out. Sequencing used immunoSEQ multiplex PCR; TCRdb keeps in-frame clones, though not all of them. Of around 100,000 clones in the sample, over 75% were seen once. Source material: PBMCs. The origin of this receptor is a male donor in good health and CMV-seropositive.

CDR3 sequence (DNA): TGTGCCAGCAGCAATACAGGGCAGTCCAATGAAAAACTGTTTTTT. This sequence encodes CASSNTGQSNEKLFF. The chain carries TRBV21-1 and TRBJ1-4; the table's TRBD1 call for D was not verified on the DNA. TRBV21-1 constitutes a pseudogene. This CDR3 spans 15 amino acids.